These 18 T cell receptor beta chains came from one sample sequenced in a study of blood T cell repertoires in COVID-19. TCRdb's table, derived via immunoSEQ multiplex PCR, lists solely in-frame clones and lacks some. The repertoire consists of 100,000 or so clones, with about 91% occurring once and the leading ten covering 15% to 20%. The sequenced material came from peripheral blood. All receptors derive from a man aged 50-59 years with acute or convalescent COVID-19.

This clone was seen a handful of times. The V gene is TRBV14, the J gene TRBJ2-2; D remains unclear. The CDR3 runs to 13 residues. Trimming shortened V by 5 bases and J by 5 bases, and 9 bases separated the two germline ends. CDR1 is SGHDN and CDR2 is FVKESK in the germline V gene. CDR3: CASSWAETGELFF. CDR3 nucleotide sequence: TGTGCCAGCAGCTGGGCAGAAACCGGGGAGCTGTTTTTT.

A word on this clone: Other nucleotide sequences from this sample produce the same CDR3. This chain links TRBV18 with TRBJ1-4, with TRBD1 matching 8 bases. Germline trimming cut 3 bases from V and 5 bases from J; bases unmatched to any gene: 2. Germline CDR1 and CDR2: KGHSH and LQKENI. CDR3 length equals 14 residues. CDR3 sequence (DNA): TGTGCCAGCTCACCGAACAGGGGGAATGAAAAACTGTTTTTT. Amino acids: CASSPNRGNEKLFF.

V is TRBV18 and J is TRBJ2-7; D is perhaps TRBD2 (5 bases). This CDR3 contains 15 residues. Germline assignment: CDR1 KGHSH and CDR2 LQKENI. Between the trimmed V and J ends, which lost 3 bases and 7 bases, there was a span of 19 bases. The CDR3 sequence: CASSPSGPPIWEQYF. The CDR3 region has the DNA TGTGCCAGCTCACCGAGCGGACCCCCTATCTGGGAGCAGTACTTC.

The chain employs TRBV2 and TRBJ2-4, with D perhaps matching TRBD1 (6 bases). The V end was cut by 5 bases, the J end by 0 bases, with 11 bases between. Germline lookup yields CDR1 SNHLY and CDR2 FYNNEI. The CDR3 runs to 15 residues. CDR3 DNA: TGTGCCAGCAGTTCGGACAGACTAGCCAAAAACATTCAGTACTTC. Translation: CASSSDRLAKNIQYF.

CDR3 bases: TGTGCCAGCAGTTTGCTCGGGATGAACACTGAAGCTTTCTTT. Protein: CASSLLGMNTEAFF. The chain carries TRBV27 and TRBJ1-1; unclear D gene. With 3 bases removed from V and 0 bases from J, the gap between germline ends came to 8 bases. The germline V gene encodes CDR1 MNHEY and CDR2 SMNVEV (reference sequence). The CDR3 loop spans 14 amino acids.

This chain connects TRBV7-6 to TRBJ1-2; 11 bases map to TRBD1. Germline CDR1 and CDR2: SGHVS and FNYEAQ. Losses at the gene ends were 4 bases for V and 6 bases for J; bases not matched to a gene: 10. The CDR3 runs 16 residues. The CDR3 sequence: CASSYSGTGGRDGYTF. CDR3 nucleotides: TGTGCCAGCAGCTACTCAGGGACAGGGGGTAGAGATGGCTACACCTTC.

V is TRBV7-2 and J is TRBJ1-3; D not certain. Germline V lookup: CDR1 SGHTA, CDR2 FQGNSA. This CDR3 spans 14 amino acids. V lost 6 bases and J lost 0, with 9 bases in between. The CDR3 coding sequence is TGTGCCAGCAGACTCGCTACCTCTGGAAACACCATATATTTT. Translated, it gives CASRLATSGNTIYF. The variable domain in full, completed from reference TRBV7-2 and TRBJ1-3, reads GAGVSQSPSNKVTEKGKDVELRCDPISGHTALYWYRQSLGQGLEFLIYFQGNSAPDKSGLPSDRFSAERTGGSVSTLTIQRTQQEDSAVYLCASRLATSGNTIYFGEGSWLTVV.

This sequence joins TRBV25-1 and TRBJ1-5; D remains unclear. Per germline, CDR1 MGHDK and CDR2 SYGVNS. The V end lost 2 bases, the J end lost 4 bases, and 9 bases lay between the germline ends. The CDR3 covers 14 residues. The CDR3 loop is CASSERGRNQPQHF. The CDR3 coding sequence is TGTGCCAGCAGTGAAAGAGGCCGGAATCAGCCCCAGCATTTT.

This chain joins TRBV6-4 and TRBJ2-1; TRBD1 matches 8 bases. This CDR3 spans 13 amino acids. After removal of 4 bases from V and 6 bases from J, the junction contained 2 bases not matched to a gene. The germline V gene encodes CDR1 MRHNA and CDR2 SNTAGT. CDR3 DNA: TGTGCCAGCAGTGTCGACAGGGGCAATGAGCAGTTCTTC. This sequence encodes CASSVDRGNEQFF.

This clone was seen more than once but under ten times. The rearrangement joins TRBV7-2 to TRBJ1-1; TRBD1 aligns across 8 bases. V lost 5 bases, J lost 4 bases, and 3 bases stayed unmatched. Germline-derived CDR1 and CDR2 are SGHTA and FQGNSA. This CDR3 is 13 amino acids long. The CDR3 DNA reads TGTGCCAGCAGCACAGGGGGATTCACTGAAGCTTTCTTT. Its protein is CASSTGGFTEAFF.

The CDR3 bases are TGTGCCAGCAGCCCCTCCGGGTTTGGGGAGACCCAGTACTTC. Protein sequence: CASSPSGFGETQYF. The rearrangement uses TRBV7-6 and TRBJ2-5, with D uncertain. The CDR3 loop spans 14 amino acids. Germline V gene sequence: CDR1 SGHVS, CDR2 FNYEAQ. Trimming cost V 5 bases and J 5 bases, with 15 bases left between them.

This chain links TRBV10-3 with TRBJ1-2, with D unresolved. Trimming stripped 0 bases from V and 9 bases from J, with 14 bases between. The CDR3 runs 14 residues. The germline gives CDR1 ENHRY, CDR2 SYGVKD. The CDR3, as DNA: TGTGCCATCAGTGAGTCGACGAGGGTATATCGCTACACCTTC. It is translated as CAISESTRVYRYTF.

The chain uses TRBV5-8 and TRBJ2-3; 11 bases map to TRBD2. V lost 4 bases, J lost 5 bases, and 6 bases stayed unmatched. Germline assignment: CDR1 SGHTS and CDR2 YDEGEE. The CDR3 sequence is 15 residues long. CDR3 nucleotide sequence: TGTGCCAGCAGCGGTCTAGCGGGGGGTCGAGATACGCAGTATTTT. This gives the protein CASSGLAGGRDTQYF.

This chain connects TRBV23-1 to TRBJ2-7; 7 bases align to TRBD1. TRBV23-1 is given ORF status, its function remaining uncertain. The CDR3 length is 16 residues. V lost 4 bases to trimming and J lost 3 bases; unmatched junction nucleotides: 12. The CDR3 DNA is TGCGCCAGCAGTCTCTCCGACAGGGTGGGATACTACGAGCAGTACTTC. This translates into CASSLSDRVGYYEQYF.

The DNA for the CDR3 is TGCAGTGCCTCAGGGGCCGAAAAACTGTTTTTT. Protein sequence: CSASGAEKLFF. J is TRBJ1-4 and V is TRBV20-1, with a tentative D call TRBD1 (6 bases). CDR3 length equals 11 residues. Trimming removed 6 bases at V and 8 bases at J, with 10 bases between. Per germline, CDR1 DFQATT and CDR2 SNEGSKA (reference sequence).

The V gene is TRBV7-8, the J gene TRBJ1-1; possible D gene TRBD1, 6 bases. V shed 6 bases and J shed 0 bases, with 14 bases lying between them. CDR3 size: 15 residues. CDR1 is SGHVS, CDR2 FQNEAQ, per germline. CDR3 sequence: CASRTSRGMNTEAFF. DNA of the CDR3: TGTGCCAGCAGGACCAGCAGGGGAATGAACACTGAAGCTTTCTTT.

This rearrangement joins TRBV28 to TRBJ2-7; D unclear. This CDR3 has 12 residues. Germline V gene lookup returns CDR1 MDHEN and CDR2 SYDVKM. Trimming left V 6 bases short and J 4 bases short, with 10 bases between. The CDR3 DNA follows: TGTGCCAGCAGCCAGATCGGGTACGAGCAGTACTTC. Translating it yields CASSQIGYEQYF.

The chain is built from TRBV6-6 and TRBJ1-5, with 8 bases that match TRBD1. Germline V gene sequence: CDR1 MNHNY, CDR2 SVGAGI (reference sequence). The trim removed 4 bases at V and 4 bases at J, leaving 6 bases unmatched. The CDR3 loop spans 15 amino acids. The DNA of the CDR3 is TGTGCCAGCAGTTCGGCAGGGGGCTTTAATCAGCCCCAGCATTTT. This codes for CASSSAGGFNQPQHF.